What follows are 9 T cell receptor beta chains derived from one specimen sequenced in a study of early T cells in non-severe SARS-CoV-2 infection listed by TCRdb under 2021. The receptor library was made with 5' RACE. Instrument used: NextSeq 500. TCRdb passed the public sequencing reads through fastp at Q25 and MiXCR, retaining productive beta sequences. Duplicate CDR3 protein sequences are folded into a single record with the most common DNA and genes. For this sample there are 79,000 or so distinct CDR3 sequences; around 13% appear just once. The ten largest clones capture 1% to 1.4% of the sample. Sequenced material: whole blood. Receptor source: an adult who was a healthcare worker with PCR-confirmed SARS-CoV-2 infection or an uninfected control (not recorded which).

This sequence joins TRBV27 and TRBJ2-3; 9 bases are shared with TRBD2. Per germline, CDR1 MNHEY and CDR2 SMNVEV (reference sequence). Trimming took 5 bases from V and 2 from J; bases not matched to a gene: 11. The CDR3 is 17 residues long. CDR3 coding DNA: TGTGCCAGCAGTGCTTATAGGCGACTAGCGGACACAGATACGCAGTATTTT. Amino acids: CASSAYRRLADTDTQYF.

This clonotype was observed a few times. The chain links TRBV6-6 to TRBJ1-2; TRBD1 is a possible D gene (6 bases). Trimming took 7 bases from V and 4 from J, leaving 22 bases between them. The CDR3 loop spans 16 amino acids. Per germline, CDR1 MNHNY and CDR2 SVGAGI (reference sequence). The CDR3, as DNA: TGTGCCAGCAACAAAAACTCGGGACAAAGGTCCTATGGCTACACCTTC. It translates to CASNKNSGQRSYGYTF.

The CDR3 protein is CAISDRGQHNYGYTF. CDR3 coding DNA: TGTGCCATCAGTGATAGGGGGCAGCATAACTATGGCTACACCTTC. This rearrangement joins TRBV10-3 to TRBJ1-2; 7 bases match TRBD1. V was pared by 3 bases and J by 1 base, with 5 bases of the junction left unmatched. The CDR3 length is 15 residues. The germline V gene encodes CDR1 ENHRY and CDR2 SYGVKD.

This clonotype was detected only a few times. V is TRBV28 and J is TRBJ2-3, with 7 bases matching TRBD2. With 8 bases clipped from V and 3 bases from J, the junction kept 5 bases outside the gene matches. The CDR3 spans 13 residues. Germline V gene lookup returns CDR1 MDHEN and CDR2 SYDVKM. Written as DNA, the CDR3 is TGTGCCAGCGGGGGGGAGTGGACAGATACGCAGTATTTT. Translating gives CASGGEWTDTQYF.

The gene calls are TRBV5-1 and TRBJ1-1; perhaps TRBD1 as D (5 bases). CDR3 length: 15 residues. The V gene's germline CDR1 is SGHRS and CDR2 YFSETQ. V gave up 4 bases and J gave up 1 base, with 14 bases separating them. The CDR3 DNA is TGCGCCAGCAGCCGGGAGGGGACCCCGAACACTGAAGCTTTCTTT. Amino acids: CASSREGTPNTEAFF.

This clonotype was picked up many times. The chain uses TRBV7-9 and TRBJ2-7; weak D call: TRBD2 (6 bases). Trimming left V 1 base short and J 1 base short, with 8 bases between. Germline V gene data show CDR1 as SEHNR and CDR2 as FQNEAQ (reference sequence). CDR3 length: 14 amino acids. In DNA form, the CDR3 reads TGTGCCAGCAGCTTAGTCGGGAGTTCCTACGAGCAGTACTTC. Its protein is CASSLVGSSYEQYF.

This clonotype was seen only a few times. The chain employs TRBV20-1 and TRBJ2-6, with D possibly TRBD2 on 6 matching bases. V was pared by 7 bases and J by 1 base, with 14 bases between. Germline-derived CDR1 and CDR2 are DFQATT and SNEGSKA (reference sequence). The CDR3 spans 15 residues. The CDR3: CSVRSGDSGANVLTF. CDR3 coding DNA: TGCAGTGTGCGTAGCGGAGATTCTGGGGCCAACGTCCTGACTTTC.

This clonotype has at least ten counts. The chain couples TRBV5-4 to TRBJ1-6; no reliable D call. Looked up from germline, CDR1 is SGHNT and CDR2 is YYREEE (reference sequence). The CDR3 consists of 14 residues. Trimming removed 4 bases at V and 5 bases at J, with 10 bases between. This CDR3 is CASSRRTDNSPLHF. As DNA, the CDR3 is TGTGCCAGCAGCCGCCGGACGGATAATTCACCCCTCCACTTT. Full variable domain (outside the CDR3, taken from reference TRBV5-4 and TRBJ1-6): ETGVTQSPTHLIKTRGQQVTLRCSSQSGHNTVSWYQQALGQGPQFIFQYYREEENGRGNFPPRFSGLQFPNYSSELNVNALELDDSALYLCASSRRTDNSPLHFGNGTRLTVT.

This clonotype was counted many times. The chain employs TRBV6-2 or TRBV6-3 and TRBJ1-6, with TRBD1 matching over 9 bases. Germline CDR1 reads MNHEY; CDR2 reads SVGEGT. The CDR3 loop spans 16 amino acids. The V and J ends lost 4 bases and 8 bases, in that order; junction bases with no gene match: 9. CDR3 loop: CASSFFDRDRDSPLHF. The CDR3 DNA follows: TGTGCCAGCAGTTTCTTCGACCGGGACAGGGATTCACCCCTCCACTTT.